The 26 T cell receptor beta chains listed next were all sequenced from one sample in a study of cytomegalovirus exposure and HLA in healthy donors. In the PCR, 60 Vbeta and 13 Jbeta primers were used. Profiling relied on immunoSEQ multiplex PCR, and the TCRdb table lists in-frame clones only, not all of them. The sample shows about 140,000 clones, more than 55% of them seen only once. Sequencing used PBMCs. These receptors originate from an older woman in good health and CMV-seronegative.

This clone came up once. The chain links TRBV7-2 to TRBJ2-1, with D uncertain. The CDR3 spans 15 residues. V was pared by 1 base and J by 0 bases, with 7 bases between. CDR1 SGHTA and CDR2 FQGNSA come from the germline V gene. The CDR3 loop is CASSLDADSYNEQFF. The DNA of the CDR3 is TGTGCCAGCAGCTTAGACGCGGACTCCTACAATGAGCAGTTCTTC.

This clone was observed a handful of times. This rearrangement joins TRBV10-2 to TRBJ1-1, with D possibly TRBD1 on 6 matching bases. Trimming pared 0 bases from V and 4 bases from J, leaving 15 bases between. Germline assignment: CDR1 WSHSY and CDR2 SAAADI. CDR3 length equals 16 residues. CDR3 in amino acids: CASSESGGRFPTEAFF. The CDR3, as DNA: TGCGCCAGCAGTGAGTCCGGGGGGCGCTTTCCCACTGAAGCTTTCTTT.

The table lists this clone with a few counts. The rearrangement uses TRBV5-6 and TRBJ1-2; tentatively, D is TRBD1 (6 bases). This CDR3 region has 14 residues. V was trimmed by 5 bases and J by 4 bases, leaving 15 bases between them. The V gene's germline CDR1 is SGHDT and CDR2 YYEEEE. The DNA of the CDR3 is TGTGCCAGCAGTAGATCGGACAGTGGCTATGGCTACACCTTC. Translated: CASSRSDSGYGYTF.

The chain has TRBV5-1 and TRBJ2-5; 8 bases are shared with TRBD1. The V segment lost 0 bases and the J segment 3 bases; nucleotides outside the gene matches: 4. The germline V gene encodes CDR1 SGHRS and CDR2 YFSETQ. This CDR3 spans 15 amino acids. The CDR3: CASSLAGGGEETQYF. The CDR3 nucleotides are TGCGCCAGCAGCTTGGCAGGGGGCGGGGAAGAGACCCAGTACTTC.

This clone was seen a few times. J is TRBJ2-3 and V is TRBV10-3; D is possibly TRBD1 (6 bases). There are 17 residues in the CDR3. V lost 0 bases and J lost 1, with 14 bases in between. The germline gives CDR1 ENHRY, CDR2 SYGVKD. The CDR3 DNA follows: TGTGCCATCAGTGAGTCCACAGGGTGGCGGGGCACAGATACGCAGTATTTT. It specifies CAISESTGWRGTDTQYF.

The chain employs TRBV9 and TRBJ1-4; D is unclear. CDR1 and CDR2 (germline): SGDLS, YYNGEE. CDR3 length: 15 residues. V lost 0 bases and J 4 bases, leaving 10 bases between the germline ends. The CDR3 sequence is CASSVAGRINEKLFF. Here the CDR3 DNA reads TGTGCCAGCAGCGTAGCAGGCAGGATTAATGAAAAACTGTTTTTT.

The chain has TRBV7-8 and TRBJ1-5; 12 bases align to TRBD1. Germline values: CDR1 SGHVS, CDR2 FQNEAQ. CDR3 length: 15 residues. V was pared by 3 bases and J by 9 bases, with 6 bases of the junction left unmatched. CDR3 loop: CASSFNRDRGRPQHF. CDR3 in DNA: TGTGCCAGCAGCTTTAACAGGGACAGGGGGCGGCCCCAGCATTTT.

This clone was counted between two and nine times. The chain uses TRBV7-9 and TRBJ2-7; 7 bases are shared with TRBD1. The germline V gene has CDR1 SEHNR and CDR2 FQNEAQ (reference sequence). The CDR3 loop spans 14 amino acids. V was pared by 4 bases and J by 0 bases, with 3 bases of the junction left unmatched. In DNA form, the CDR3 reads TGTGCCAGCAGCTCGACAGGGTCCTCCTACGAGCAGTACTTC. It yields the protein CASSSTGSSYEQYF.

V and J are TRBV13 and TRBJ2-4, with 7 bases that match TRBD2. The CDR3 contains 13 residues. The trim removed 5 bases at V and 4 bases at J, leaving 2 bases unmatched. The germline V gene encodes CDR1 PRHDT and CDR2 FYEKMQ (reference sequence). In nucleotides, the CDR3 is TGTGCCAGCAGCCGACTAGCTAAAAACATTCAGTACTTC. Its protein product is CASSRLAKNIQYF.

The CDR3 DNA sequence: TGTGCCAGCAGCTTAGCCCCTGAGGGTAATTCACCCCTCCACTTT. Protein: CASSLAPEGNSPLHF. The V call is TRBV11-2, the J call TRBJ1-6, with no clear D. The CDR3 spans 15 residues. The V end was cut by 1 base, the J end by 6 bases, with 10 bases between. The germline V gene has CDR1 SGHAT and CDR2 FQNNGV.

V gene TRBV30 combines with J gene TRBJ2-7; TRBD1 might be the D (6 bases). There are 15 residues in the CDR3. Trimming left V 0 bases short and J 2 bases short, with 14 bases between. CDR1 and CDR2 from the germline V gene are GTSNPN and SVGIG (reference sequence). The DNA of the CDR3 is TGTGCCTGGAGTGTACTGAGGACAGAGACCTACGAGCAGTACTTC. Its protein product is CAWSVLRTETYEQYF. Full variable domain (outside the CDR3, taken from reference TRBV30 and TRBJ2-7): SQTIHQWPATLVQPVGSPLSLECTVEGTSNPNLYWYRQAAGRGLQLLFYSVGIGQISSEVPQNLSASRPQDRQFILSSKKLLLSDSGFYLCAWSVLRTETYEQYFGPGTRLTVT.

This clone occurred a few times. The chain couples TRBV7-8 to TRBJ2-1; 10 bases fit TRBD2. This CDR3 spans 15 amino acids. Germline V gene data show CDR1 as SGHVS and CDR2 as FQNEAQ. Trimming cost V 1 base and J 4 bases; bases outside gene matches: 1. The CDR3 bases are TGTGCCAGCAGCTTAGGACTAGCGGGTTACAATGAGCAGTTCTTC. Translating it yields CASSLGLAGYNEQFF.

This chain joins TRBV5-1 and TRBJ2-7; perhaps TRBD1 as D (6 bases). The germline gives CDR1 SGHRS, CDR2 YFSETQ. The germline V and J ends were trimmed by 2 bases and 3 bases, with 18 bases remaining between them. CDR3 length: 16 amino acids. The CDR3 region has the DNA TGCGCCAGCAGCTTACTACAGGGTTTTTCTGGCTACGAGCAGTACTTC. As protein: CASSLLQGFSGYEQYF.

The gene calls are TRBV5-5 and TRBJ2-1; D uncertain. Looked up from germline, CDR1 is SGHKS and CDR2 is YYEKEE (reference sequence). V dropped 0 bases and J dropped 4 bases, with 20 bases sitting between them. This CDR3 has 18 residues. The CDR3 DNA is TGTGCCAGCAGCTTGGAACCCGACTTCGGCTTTTTGTACAATGAGCAGTTCTTC. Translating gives CASSLEPDFGFLYNEQFF.

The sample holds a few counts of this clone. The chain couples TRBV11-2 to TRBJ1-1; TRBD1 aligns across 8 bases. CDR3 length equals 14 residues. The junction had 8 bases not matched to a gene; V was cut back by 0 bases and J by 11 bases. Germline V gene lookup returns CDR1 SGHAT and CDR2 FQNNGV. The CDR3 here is CASSLDYGQGGAFF. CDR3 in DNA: TGTGCCAGCAGCTTAGATTACGGACAGGGCGGCGCTTTCTTT.

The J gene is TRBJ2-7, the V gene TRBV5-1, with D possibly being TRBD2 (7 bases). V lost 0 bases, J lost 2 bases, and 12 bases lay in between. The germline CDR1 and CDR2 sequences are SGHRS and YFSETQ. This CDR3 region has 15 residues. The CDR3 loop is CASSLVGGGTYEQYF. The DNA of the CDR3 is TGCGCCAGCAGCTTGGTGGGAGGGGGGACCTACGAGCAGTACTTC.

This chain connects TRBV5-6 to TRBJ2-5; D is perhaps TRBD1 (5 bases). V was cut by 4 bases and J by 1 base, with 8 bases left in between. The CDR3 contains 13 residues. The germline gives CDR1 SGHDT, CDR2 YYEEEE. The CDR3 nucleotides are TGTGCCAGCAGCGTGGGGCTCCAAGAGACCCAGTACTTC. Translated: CASSVGLQETQYF.

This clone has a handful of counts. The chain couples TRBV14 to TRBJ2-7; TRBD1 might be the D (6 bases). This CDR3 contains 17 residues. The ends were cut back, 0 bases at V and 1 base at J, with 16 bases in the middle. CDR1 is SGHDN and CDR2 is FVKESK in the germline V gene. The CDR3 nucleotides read TGTGCCAGCAGCCAAGATAATCGGCAGGGGCGTTCCTACGAGCAGTACTTC. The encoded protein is CASSQDNRQGRSYEQYF.

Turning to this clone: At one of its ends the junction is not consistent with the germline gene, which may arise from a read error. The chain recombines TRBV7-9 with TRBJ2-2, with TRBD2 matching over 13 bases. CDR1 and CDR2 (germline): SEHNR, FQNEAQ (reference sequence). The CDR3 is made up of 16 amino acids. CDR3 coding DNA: TGTTCCAGCAGCACGGGACTAGCGGGAAACACCGGGGAGCTGTTTTTT. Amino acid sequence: CSSSTGLAGNTGELFF.

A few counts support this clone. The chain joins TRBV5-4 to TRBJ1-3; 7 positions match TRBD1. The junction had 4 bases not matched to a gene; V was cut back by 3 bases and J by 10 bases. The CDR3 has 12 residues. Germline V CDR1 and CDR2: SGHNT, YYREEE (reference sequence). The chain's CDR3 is CASSSYRGTIYF. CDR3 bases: TGTGCCAGCAGCTCTTACAGGGGTACCATATATTTT.

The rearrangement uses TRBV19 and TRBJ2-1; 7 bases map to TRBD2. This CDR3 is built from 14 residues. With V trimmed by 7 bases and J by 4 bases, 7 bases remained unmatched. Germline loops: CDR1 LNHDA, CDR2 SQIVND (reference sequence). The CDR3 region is CASTPSGAYNEQFF. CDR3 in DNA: TGTGCCAGTACCCCTAGCGGAGCTTACAATGAGCAGTTCTTC.

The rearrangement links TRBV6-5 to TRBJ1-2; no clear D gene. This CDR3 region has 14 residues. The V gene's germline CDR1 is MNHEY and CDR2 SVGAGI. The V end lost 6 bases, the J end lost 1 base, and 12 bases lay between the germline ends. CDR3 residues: CASRPRDINYGYTF. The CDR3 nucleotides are TGTGCCAGCAGGCCAAGAGATATTAACTATGGCTACACCTTC.

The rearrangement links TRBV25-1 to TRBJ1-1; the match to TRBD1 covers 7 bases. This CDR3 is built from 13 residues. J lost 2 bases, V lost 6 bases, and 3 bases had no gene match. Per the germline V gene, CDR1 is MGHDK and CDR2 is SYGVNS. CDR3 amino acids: CASRGQLNTEAFF. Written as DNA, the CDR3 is TGTGCCAGCAGGGGACAGTTAAACACTGAAGCTTTCTTT.

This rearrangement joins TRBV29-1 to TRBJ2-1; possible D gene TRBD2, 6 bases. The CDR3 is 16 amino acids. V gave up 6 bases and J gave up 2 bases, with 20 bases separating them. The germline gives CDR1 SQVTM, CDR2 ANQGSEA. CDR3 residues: CSVREGGTPTYNEQFF. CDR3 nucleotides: TGCAGCGTCCGAGAAGGAGGGACTCCTACCTACAATGAGCAGTTCTTC.

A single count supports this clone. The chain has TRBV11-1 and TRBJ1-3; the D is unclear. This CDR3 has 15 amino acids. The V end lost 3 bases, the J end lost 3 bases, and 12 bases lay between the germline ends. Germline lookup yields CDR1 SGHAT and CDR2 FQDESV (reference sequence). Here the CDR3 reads CASSFTRESGNTIYF. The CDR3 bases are TGTGCCAGCAGCTTCACGCGCGAAAGTGGAAACACCATATATTTT.

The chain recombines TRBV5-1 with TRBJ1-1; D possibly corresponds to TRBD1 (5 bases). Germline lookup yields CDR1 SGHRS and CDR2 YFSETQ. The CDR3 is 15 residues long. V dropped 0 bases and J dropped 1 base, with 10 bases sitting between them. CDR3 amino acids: CASSLGGPPNTEAFF. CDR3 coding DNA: TGCGCCAGCAGCTTGGGGGGCCCCCCGAACACTGAAGCTTTCTTT.